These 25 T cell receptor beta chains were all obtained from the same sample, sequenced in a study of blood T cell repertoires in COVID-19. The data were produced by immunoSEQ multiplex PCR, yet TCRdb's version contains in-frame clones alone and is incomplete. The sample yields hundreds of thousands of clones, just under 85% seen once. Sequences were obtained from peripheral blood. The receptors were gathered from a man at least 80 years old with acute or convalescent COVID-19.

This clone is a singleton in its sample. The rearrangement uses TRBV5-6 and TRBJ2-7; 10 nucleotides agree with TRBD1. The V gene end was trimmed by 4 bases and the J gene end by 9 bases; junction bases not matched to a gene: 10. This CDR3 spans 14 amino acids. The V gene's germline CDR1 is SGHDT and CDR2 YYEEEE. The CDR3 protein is CASSARDRGLRQYF. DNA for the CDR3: TGTGCCAGCAGCGCAAGGGACAGGGGACTACGGCAGTACTTC.

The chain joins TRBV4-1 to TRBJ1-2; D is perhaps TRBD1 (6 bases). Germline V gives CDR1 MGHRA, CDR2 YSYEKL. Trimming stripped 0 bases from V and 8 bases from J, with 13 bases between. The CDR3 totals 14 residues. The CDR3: CASSQDRRGEGYTF. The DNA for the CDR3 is TGCGCCAGCAGCCAAGATCGCAGGGGAGAAGGCTACACCTTC.

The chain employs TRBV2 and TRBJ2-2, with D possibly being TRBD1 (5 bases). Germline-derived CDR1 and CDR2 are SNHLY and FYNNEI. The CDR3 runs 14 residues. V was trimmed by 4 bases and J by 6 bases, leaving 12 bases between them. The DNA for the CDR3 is TGTGCCAGCAGTGCCATGGGGCATGCCGGGGAGCTGTTTTTT. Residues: CASSAMGHAGELFF.

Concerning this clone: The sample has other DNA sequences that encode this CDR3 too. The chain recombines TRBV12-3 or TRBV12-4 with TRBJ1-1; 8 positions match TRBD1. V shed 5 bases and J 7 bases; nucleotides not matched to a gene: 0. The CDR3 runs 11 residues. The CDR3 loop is CASSDRGEAFF. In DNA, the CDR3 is TGTGCCAGCAGTGACAGGGGTGAAGCTTTCTTT.

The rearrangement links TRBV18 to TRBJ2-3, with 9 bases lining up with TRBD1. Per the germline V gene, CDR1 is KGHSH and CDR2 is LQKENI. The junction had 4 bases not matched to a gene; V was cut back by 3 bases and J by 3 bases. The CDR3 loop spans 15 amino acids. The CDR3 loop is CASSPGQGMTDTQYF. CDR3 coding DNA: TGTGCCAGCTCACCGGGACAGGGAATGACAGATACGCAGTATTTT.

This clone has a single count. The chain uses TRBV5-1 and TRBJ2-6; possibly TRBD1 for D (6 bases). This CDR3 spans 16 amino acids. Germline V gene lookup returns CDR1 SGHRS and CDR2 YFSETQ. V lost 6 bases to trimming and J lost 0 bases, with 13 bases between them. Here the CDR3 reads CASKTGPHSGANVLTF. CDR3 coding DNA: TGCGCCAGCAAGACAGGACCACACTCTGGGGCCAACGTCCTGACTTTC.

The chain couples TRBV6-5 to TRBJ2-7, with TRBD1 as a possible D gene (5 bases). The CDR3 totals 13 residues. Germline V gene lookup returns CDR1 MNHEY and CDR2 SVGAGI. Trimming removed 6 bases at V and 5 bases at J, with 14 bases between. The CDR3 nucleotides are TGTGCCAGCAGAAGGTCAGGGTTCCACGAGCAGTACTTC. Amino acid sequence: CASRRSGFHEQYF.

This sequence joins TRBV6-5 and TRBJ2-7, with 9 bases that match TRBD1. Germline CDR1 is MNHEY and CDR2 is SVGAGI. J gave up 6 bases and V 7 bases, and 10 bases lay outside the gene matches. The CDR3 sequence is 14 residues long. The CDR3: CASIRDRVSTEQYF. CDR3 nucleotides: TGTGCCAGCATTCGGGACAGGGTTAGTACCGAGCAGTACTTC.

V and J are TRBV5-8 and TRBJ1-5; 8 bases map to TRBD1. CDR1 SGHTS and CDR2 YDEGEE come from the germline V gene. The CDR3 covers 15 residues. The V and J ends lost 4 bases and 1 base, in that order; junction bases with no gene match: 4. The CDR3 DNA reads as TGTGCCAGCAGCCCTTGGACAGGGAGCAATCAGCCCCAGCATTTT. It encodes CASSPWTGSNQPQHF.

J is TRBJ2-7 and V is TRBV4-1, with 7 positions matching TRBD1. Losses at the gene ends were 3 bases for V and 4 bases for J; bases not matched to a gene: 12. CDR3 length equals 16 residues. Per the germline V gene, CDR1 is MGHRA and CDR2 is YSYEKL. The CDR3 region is CASSQGPGQLFYEQYF. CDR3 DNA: TGCGCCAGCAGCCAGGGACCGGGACAGCTATTTTACGAGCAGTACTTC.

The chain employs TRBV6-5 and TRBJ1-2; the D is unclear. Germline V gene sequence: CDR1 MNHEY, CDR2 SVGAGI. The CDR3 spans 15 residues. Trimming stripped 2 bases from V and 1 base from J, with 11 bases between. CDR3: CASSYNPWSNYGYTF. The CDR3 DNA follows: TGTGCCAGCAGTTACAATCCCTGGAGTAACTATGGCTACACCTTC.

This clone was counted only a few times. The CDR3 reads CAWSRQGSGGQPQHF. The CDR3 DNA sequence: TGTGCCTGGAGCCGACAGGGTTCCGGGGGTCAGCCCCAGCATTTT. The rearrangement uses TRBV30 and TRBJ1-5; TRBD1 matches at 7 bases. The V segment lost 3 bases and the J segment 6 bases; nucleotides outside the gene matches: 11. The CDR3 runs 15 residues. The germline gives CDR1 GTSNPN, CDR2 SVGIG (reference sequence).

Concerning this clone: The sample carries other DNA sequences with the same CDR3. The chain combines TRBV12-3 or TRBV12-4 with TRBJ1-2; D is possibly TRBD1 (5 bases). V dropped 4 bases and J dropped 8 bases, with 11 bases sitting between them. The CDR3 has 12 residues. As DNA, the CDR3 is TGTGCCAGCAGTTCTCAGGGTGGCGGCTACACCTTC. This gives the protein CASSSQGGGYTF.

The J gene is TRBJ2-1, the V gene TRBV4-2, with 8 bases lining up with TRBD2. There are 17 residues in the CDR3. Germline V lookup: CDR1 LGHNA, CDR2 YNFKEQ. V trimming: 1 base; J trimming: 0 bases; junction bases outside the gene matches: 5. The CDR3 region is CASSQVSGTSSYNEQFF. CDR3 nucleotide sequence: TGTGCCAGCAGCCAAGTATCCGGGACTAGCTCCTACAATGAGCAGTTCTTC.

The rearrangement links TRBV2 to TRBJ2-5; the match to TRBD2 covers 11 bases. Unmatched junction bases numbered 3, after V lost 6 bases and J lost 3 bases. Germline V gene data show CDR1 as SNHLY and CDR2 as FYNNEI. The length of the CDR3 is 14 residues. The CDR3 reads CASSRLAGKETQYF. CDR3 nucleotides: TGTGCCAGCAGCCGACTAGCGGGAAAAGAGACCCAGTACTTC.

CDR3 residues: CASSQDGTGNNSPLHF. The CDR3, as DNA: TGTGCCAGCAGCCAAGATGGGACAGGGAATAATTCACCCCTCCACTTT. This chain uses TRBV4-2 with TRBJ1-6; TRBD1 matches 9 bases. The CDR3 is 16 amino acids. Germline assignment: CDR1 LGHNA and CDR2 YNFKEQ. V lost 0 bases and J lost 5; bases outside the gene matches: 2.

The CDR3 bases are TGTGCCAGCAGCTTACTTGGACAGGGAGTCTACGAGCAGTACTTC. This encodes CASSLLGQGVYEQYF. The chain links TRBV11-2 to TRBJ2-7; 8 nucleotides agree with TRBD1. The CDR3 covers 15 residues. With V trimmed by 2 bases and J by 3 bases, 6 bases remained unmatched. The germline V gene encodes CDR1 SGHAT and CDR2 FQNNGV.

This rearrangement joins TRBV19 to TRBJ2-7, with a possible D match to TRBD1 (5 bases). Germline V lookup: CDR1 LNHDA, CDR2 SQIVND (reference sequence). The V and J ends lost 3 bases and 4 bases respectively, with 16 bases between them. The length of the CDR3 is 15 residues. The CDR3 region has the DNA TGTGCCAGTAGTATCGGACATCCCATGGCGTACGAGCAGTACTTC. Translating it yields CASSIGHPMAYEQYF.

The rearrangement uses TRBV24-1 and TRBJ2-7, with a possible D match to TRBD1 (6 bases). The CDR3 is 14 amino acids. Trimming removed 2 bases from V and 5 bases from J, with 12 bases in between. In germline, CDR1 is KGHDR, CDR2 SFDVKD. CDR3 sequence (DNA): TGTGCCACCAGTGATTCTTGGCAGGGGCACGAGCAGTACTTC. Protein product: CATSDSWQGHEQYF.

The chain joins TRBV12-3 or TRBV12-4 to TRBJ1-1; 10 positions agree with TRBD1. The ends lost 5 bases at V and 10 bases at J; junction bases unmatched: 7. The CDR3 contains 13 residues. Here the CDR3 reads CASSTGQGRRAFF. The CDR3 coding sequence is TGTGCCAGCAGTACGGGACAGGGGCGACGAGCTTTCTTT.

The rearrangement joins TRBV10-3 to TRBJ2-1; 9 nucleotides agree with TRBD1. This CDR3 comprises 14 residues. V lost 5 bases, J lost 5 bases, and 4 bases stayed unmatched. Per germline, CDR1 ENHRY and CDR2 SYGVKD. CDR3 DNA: TGTGCCATCAGTTCGACAGGGGGAAACAATGAGCAGTTCTTC. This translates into CAISSTGGNNEQFF.

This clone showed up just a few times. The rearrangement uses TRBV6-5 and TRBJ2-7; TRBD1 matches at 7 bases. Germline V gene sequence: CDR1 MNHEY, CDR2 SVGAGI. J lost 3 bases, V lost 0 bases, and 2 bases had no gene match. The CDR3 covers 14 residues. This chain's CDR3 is CASSYSRQGYEQYF. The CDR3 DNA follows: TGTGCCAGCAGTTACTCCAGACAGGGCTACGAGCAGTACTTC.

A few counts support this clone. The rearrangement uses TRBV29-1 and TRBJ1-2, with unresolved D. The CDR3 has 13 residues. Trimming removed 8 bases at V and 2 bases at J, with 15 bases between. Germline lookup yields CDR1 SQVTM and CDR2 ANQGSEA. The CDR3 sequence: CSTRTVTNYGYTF. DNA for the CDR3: TGCAGCACCAGAACAGTGACCAACTATGGCTACACCTTC.

The CDR3 sequence: CASSLDRGPDTQYF. DNA of the CDR3: TGTGCCAGCAGTCTAGACAGGGGGCCAGATACGCAGTATTTT. The chain carries TRBV2 and TRBJ2-3, with TRBD1 matching 10 bases. Trimming took 5 bases from V and 4 from J; bases not matched to a gene: 3. This CDR3 spans 14 amino acids. Germline lookup yields CDR1 SNHLY and CDR2 FYNNEI.

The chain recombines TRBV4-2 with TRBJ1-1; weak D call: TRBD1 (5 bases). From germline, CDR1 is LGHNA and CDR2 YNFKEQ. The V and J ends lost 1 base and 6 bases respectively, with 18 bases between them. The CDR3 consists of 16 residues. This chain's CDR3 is CASSQGAGLPTSEAFF. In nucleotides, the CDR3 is TGTGCCAGCAGCCAAGGCGCGGGACTTCCCACCTCTGAAGCTTTCTTT.